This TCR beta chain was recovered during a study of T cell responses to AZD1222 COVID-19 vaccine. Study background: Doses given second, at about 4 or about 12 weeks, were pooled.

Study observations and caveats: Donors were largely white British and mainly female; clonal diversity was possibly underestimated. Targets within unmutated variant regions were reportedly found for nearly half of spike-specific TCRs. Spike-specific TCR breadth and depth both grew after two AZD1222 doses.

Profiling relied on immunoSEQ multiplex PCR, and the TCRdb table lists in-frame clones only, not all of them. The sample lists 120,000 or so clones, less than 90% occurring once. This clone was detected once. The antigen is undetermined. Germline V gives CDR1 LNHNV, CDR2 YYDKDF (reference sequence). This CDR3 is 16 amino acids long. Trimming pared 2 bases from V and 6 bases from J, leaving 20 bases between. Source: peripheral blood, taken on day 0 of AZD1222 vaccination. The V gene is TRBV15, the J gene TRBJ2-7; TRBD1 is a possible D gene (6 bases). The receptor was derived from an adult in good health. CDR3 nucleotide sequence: TGTGCCACCAGCAGAAGGGGTGGTAACAGGGTCATCGAGCAGTACTTC. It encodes CATSRRGGNRVIEQYF.